What follows describes a single TCR beta chain. Its target is unknown. The data stem from a study of T cell responses to AZD1222 COVID-19 vaccine. Study outcomes and limitations: Nearly half of spike-specific TCRs reportedly target unmutated variant regions. The sample set comprised mostly white British donors with more females, and clonal diversity was possibly underestimated.

V lost 4 bases and J lost 7; bases outside the gene matches: 11. The CDR3 runs to 16 residues. CDR1 SGHNT and CDR2 YYREEE come from the germline V gene (reference sequence). Sequencing was performed with immunoSEQ multiplex PCR; in TCRdb, only in-frame clones are kept and a portion is missing. This sample has approximately 150,000 clones, with roughly nine tenths found just once. The chain uses TRBV5-4 and TRBJ2-1; 10 nucleotides match TRBD1. This sequence was found in an adult who received the AZD1222 COVID-19 vaccine. The sample in question was peripheral blood, obtained 28 days after the second AZD1222 dose. CDR3 loop: CASSQGQGNRVNEQFF. The CDR3 DNA is TGTGCCAGCAGCCAGGGACAGGGGAATAGGGTGAATGAGCAGTTCTTC.